The clone carrying this T cell receptor (beta chain) was seen many times. What it binds is unknown. TCRdb's table, derived via immunoSEQ multiplex PCR, lists solely in-frame clones and lacks some. Of fewer than 200,000 clones listed, approximately 92% were seen once; the top ten hold about 10%. The CDR3 is made up of 15 amino acids. Looked up from germline, CDR1 is MRHNA and CDR2 is SNTAGT. Trimming pared 3 bases from V and 0 bases from J, leaving 6 bases between. The record originates from a study of T cell responses to AZD1222 COVID-19 vaccine. At the level of the study: The analysis combined second doses at about 4 or about 12 weeks.

Study-level findings and limits: Repertoire collection took place solely once the T cell response had peaked. Among vaccine-associated CD4 TCRs, coverage spanned spike, with dominance at 160-218 and 743-854. Seropositivity was recorded at baseline in only a handful of AZD1222 recipients.

Material: peripheral blood, obtained on day 0 of AZD1222 vaccination. This TCR was recovered from an adult in good health. The rearrangement links TRBV6-4 to TRBJ2-6; D might be TRBD1 (5 bases). The CDR3 coding sequence is TGTGCCAGCAGTGAGGACAACTCTGGGGCCAACGTCCTGACTTTC. Translation gives CASSEDNSGANVLTF.